This T cell receptor (beta chain) was identified during a study of T cell changes during pregnancy in multiple sclerosis. Profiling relied on immunoSEQ multiplex PCR, and the TCRdb table lists in-frame clones only, not all of them. The profile shows about 57,000 clones, 75% to 95% of them singletons. Germline lookup yields CDR1 SGDLS and CDR2 YYNGEE. Trimming left V 0 bases short and J 4 bases short, with 11 bases between. This CDR3 is 15 amino acids long. The receptor's source is a female donor in good health, enrolled as a control in a pregnancy study. The sequencing here drew on peripheral blood, taken after pregnancy. This chain connects TRBV9 to TRBJ2-1, with a weak D call TRBD2 (6 bases). The CDR3 region is CASSVELATYNEQFF. CDR3 DNA: TGTGCCAGCAGCGTAGAACTAGCTACGTACAATGAGCAGTTCTTC.